Following are 19 T cell receptor beta chains from one sample sequenced in a study of blood T cell repertoires in COVID-19. The repertoire was sequenced with immunoSEQ multiplex PCR; TCRdb's copy has only in-frame clones and lacks some. Of roughly 90,000 clones listed, around nine tenths are singletons. Sequencing used peripheral blood. These receptors originate from a man aged 35-49 years with acute or convalescent COVID-19.

A remark on this clone: The junction differs from germline at one of its ends, possibly a read error. The chain links TRBV7-7 to TRBJ2-3, with a possible D match to TRBD2 (5 bases). The CDR3 sequence is 13 residues long. In germline, CDR1 is SSHAT, CDR2 FNYEAQ (reference sequence). CDR3 in DNA: TGTGCTAGCAGCTTAGGAGGCTCAGATACGCAGTATTTT. Protein: CASSLGGSDTQYF.

The J gene is TRBJ1-2, the V gene TRBV30; 7 bases map to TRBD1. This CDR3 spans 17 amino acids. Germline loops: CDR1 GTSNPN, CDR2 SVGIG (reference sequence). Trimming took 4 bases from V and 2 from J; bases not matched to a gene: 16. The CDR3 reads CAWIPTEIGGANYGYTF. The CDR3 coding sequence is TGTGCCTGGATCCCCACAGAGATAGGGGGCGCGAACTATGGCTACACCTTC.

This rearrangement joins TRBV30 to TRBJ1-2; D not resolved. CDR1 is GTSNPN, CDR2 SVGIG, per germline (reference sequence). Trimming left V 8 bases short and J 5 bases short, with 15 bases between. The CDR3 contains 12 residues. CDR3 residues: CAGDKPFYGYTF. CDR3 DNA: TGTGCCGGCGACAAGCCCTTTTATGGCTACACCTTC.

The chain uses TRBV6-7 and TRBJ1-5; 7 nucleotides match TRBD1. TRBV6-7 is flagged as an ORF with uncertain function. Trimming cost V 1 base and J 2 bases; bases outside gene matches: 11. CDR3 length: 18 amino acids. CDR3 nucleotides: TGTGCCAGCAGTTACTTCCCAAACAGGGGAGCGGGCAATCAGCCCCAGCATTTT. Protein: CASSYFPNRGAGNQPQHF.

The gene calls are TRBV19 and TRBJ1-2; TRBD1 aligns across 7 bases. After removal of 4 bases from V and 2 bases from J, the junction contained 13 bases not matched to a gene. The germline V gene has CDR1 LNHDA and CDR2 SQIVND (reference sequence). This CDR3 has 17 amino acids. As DNA, the CDR3 is TGTGCCAGTAGTAAAACAGGGGTGTTCGAAGGAAACTATGGCTACACCTTC. Translated, it gives CASSKTGVFEGNYGYTF. The full variable domain, with the rest looked up from reference TRBV19 and TRBJ1-2, is DGGITQSPKYLFRKEGQNVTLSCEQNLNHDAMYWYRQDPGQGLRLIYYSQIVNDFQKGDIAEGYSVSREKKESFPLTVTSAQKNPTAFYLCASSKTGVFEGNYGYTFGSGTRLTVV.

J is TRBJ2-5 and V is TRBV2; 8 bases are shared with TRBD1. The CDR3 is 14 amino acids. V shed 5 bases, J shed 5 bases, and the junction held 7 bases outside the gene matches. The V gene's germline CDR1 is SNHLY and CDR2 FYNNEI. The chain's CDR3 is CASSSRTGYETQYF. CDR3 sequence (DNA): TGTGCCAGCAGTTCCAGGACAGGGTACGAGACCCAGTACTTC.

CDR3 residues: CASSLGWDRGMTEAFF. CDR3 nucleotides: TGCGCCAGCAGCTTGGGGTGGGACAGGGGAATGACTGAAGCTTTCTTT. This chain connects TRBV5-1 to TRBJ1-1; 10 bases line up with TRBD1. This CDR3 spans 16 amino acids. V lost 0 bases and J lost 5; bases outside the gene matches: 7. CDR1 is SGHRS, CDR2 YFSETQ, per germline.

The gene calls are TRBV14 and TRBJ1-2; tentative D call: TRBD1 (6 bases). Trimming left V 4 bases short and J 0 bases short, with 15 bases between. This CDR3 has 16 amino acids. Per the germline V gene, CDR1 is SGHDN and CDR2 is FVKESK. CDR3 sequence: CASSPVGQLANYGYTF. CDR3 in DNA: TGTGCCAGCAGCCCGGTTGGACAGCTAGCTAACTATGGCTACACCTTC.

The V call is TRBV9, the J call TRBJ2-7, with D perhaps matching TRBD2 (5 bases). V lost 0 bases, J lost 8 bases, and 18 bases lay in between. Germline CDR1 is SGDLS and CDR2 is YYNGEE. The CDR3 is 15 amino acids. CDR3 nucleotides: TGTGCCAGCAGCGTAGGTAGTAGCGAGAGGTCAAAGCAGTACTTC. Protein: CASSVGSSERSKQYF.

This rearrangement joins TRBV27 to TRBJ2-1; D is unclear. The ends were cut back, 1 base at V and 6 bases at J, with 10 bases in the middle. The germline gives CDR1 MNHEY, CDR2 SMNVEV (reference sequence). The CDR3 loop spans 14 amino acids. The CDR3 bases are TGTGCCAGCAGTTTATATAGCAACGTCAATGAGCAGTTCTTC. It translates to CASSLYSNVNEQFF.

V is TRBV5-1 and J is TRBJ1-1, with TRBD1 matching 7 bases. In germline, CDR1 is SGHRS, CDR2 YFSETQ. This CDR3 is built from 15 residues. The V and J ends lost 4 bases and 6 bases, in that order; junction bases with no gene match: 12. The CDR3 DNA reads as TGCGCCAGCAGCATGATAGGGGGCGTGGGGTCTGAAGCTTTCTTT. Translating it yields CASSMIGGVGSEAFF.

The chain links TRBV18 to TRBJ2-1; 9 bases align to TRBD1. The CDR3 is made up of 15 amino acids. V trimming: 2 bases; J trimming: 6 bases; junction bases outside the gene matches: 5. Germline V gene data show CDR1 as KGHSH and CDR2 as LQKENI. The CDR3 is CASSPLDRGRNEQFF. The CDR3 region has the DNA TGTGCCAGCTCACCATTGGACAGGGGACGCAATGAGCAGTTCTTC.

The rearrangement uses TRBV18 and TRBJ2-7; 9 bases line up with TRBD1. With 6 bases clipped from V and 1 base from J, the junction kept 4 bases outside the gene matches. Germline CDR1 reads KGHSH; CDR2 reads LQKENI. The CDR3 runs 14 residues. The CDR3 here is CASSTGGPSYEQYF. CDR3 coding DNA: TGTGCCAGCTCTACAGGGGGCCCGTCCTACGAGCAGTACTTC.

V is TRBV7-7 and J is TRBJ2-2, with 8 nucleotides matching TRBD1. The CDR3 covers 15 residues. After removal of 5 bases from V and 4 bases from J, the junction contained 6 bases not matched to a gene. Germline V gene data show CDR1 as SSHAT and CDR2 as FNYEAQ (reference sequence). CDR3 loop: CASSPDRVGTGELFF. CDR3 nucleotide sequence: TGTGCCAGCAGCCCGGACAGGGTTGGCACCGGGGAGCTGTTTTTT.

CDR3 sequence: CASSAPPRGIASTDTQYF. In DNA form, the CDR3 reads TGTGCCAGCAGCGCCCCGCCCCGGGGGATCGCTAGCACAGATACGCAGTATTTT. The chain couples TRBV9 to TRBJ2-3; the D gene is possibly TRBD2 (6 bases). The length of the CDR3 is 18 residues. Germline V gives CDR1 SGDLS, CDR2 YYNGEE. V dropped 3 bases and J dropped 0 bases, with 20 bases sitting between them.

The gene calls are TRBV5-4 and TRBJ2-4; TRBD2 is a possible D gene (6 bases). Between the trimmed V and J ends, which lost 0 bases and 9 bases, there was a span of 13 bases. CDR1 is SGHNT, CDR2 YYREEE, per germline (reference sequence). This CDR3 is built from 14 residues. The DNA for the CDR3 is TGTGCCAGCAGCTTGGGACTAGAGGAGGGCATTCAGTACTTC. Protein: CASSLGLEEGIQYF.

This chain's CDR3 is CASSPVASGNTGELFF. The CDR3 nucleotides are TGTGCCAGCTCACCTGTGGCTAGCGGGAACACCGGGGAGCTGTTTTTT. This chain connects TRBV18 to TRBJ2-2; 7 nucleotides line up with TRBD2. V shed 3 bases, J shed 1 base, and the junction held 5 bases outside the gene matches. CDR1 and CDR2 from the germline V gene are KGHSH and LQKENI. The CDR3 has 16 residues.

This sequence joins TRBV24-1 and TRBJ2-2; 9 bases align to TRBD1. This CDR3 comprises 15 residues. In germline, CDR1 is KGHDR, CDR2 SFDVKD. V lost 7 bases and J lost 3; bases outside the gene matches: 5. The CDR3: CATSRDRADTGELFF. The CDR3 region has the DNA TGTGCCACCAGCCGGGACAGGGCAGACACCGGGGAGCTGTTTTTT.

This clone was detected a few times. In DNA, the CDR3 is TGTGCCAGTAGCTGGAGGTCGGGGAACACTGAAGCTTTCTTT. It yields the protein CASSWRSGNTEAFF. V usage is TRBV19 and J usage is TRBJ1-1; no firm D call. This CDR3 has 14 amino acids. Germline-derived CDR1 and CDR2 are LNHDA and SQIVND (reference sequence). V dropped 6 bases and J dropped 1 base, with 12 bases sitting between them. The whole variable domain, remainder taken from reference TRBV19 and TRBJ1-1, is DGGITQSPKYLFRKEGQNVTLSCEQNLNHDAMYWYRQDPGQGLRLIYYSQIVNDFQKGDIAEGYSVSREKKESFPLTVTSAQKNPTAFYLCASSWRSGNTEAFFGQGTRLTVV.